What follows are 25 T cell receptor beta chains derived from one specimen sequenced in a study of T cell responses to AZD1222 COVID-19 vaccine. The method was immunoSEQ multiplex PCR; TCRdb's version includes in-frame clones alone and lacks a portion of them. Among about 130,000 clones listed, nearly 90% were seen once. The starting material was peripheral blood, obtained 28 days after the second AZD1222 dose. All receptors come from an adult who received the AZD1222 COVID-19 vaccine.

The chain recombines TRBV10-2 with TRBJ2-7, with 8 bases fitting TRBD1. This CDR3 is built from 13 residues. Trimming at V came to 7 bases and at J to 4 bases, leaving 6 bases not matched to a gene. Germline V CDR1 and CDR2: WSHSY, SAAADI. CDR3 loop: CASTRDRSYEQYF. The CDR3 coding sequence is TGCGCCAGCACCCGGGACAGGTCGTACGAGCAGTACTTC.

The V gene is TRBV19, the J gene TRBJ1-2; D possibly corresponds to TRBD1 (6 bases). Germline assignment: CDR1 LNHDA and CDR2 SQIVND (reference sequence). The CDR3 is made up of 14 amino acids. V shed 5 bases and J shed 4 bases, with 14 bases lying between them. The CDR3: CASSVPGTLYGYTF. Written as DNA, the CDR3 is TGTGCCAGTAGTGTTCCCGGGACACTCTATGGCTACACCTTC.

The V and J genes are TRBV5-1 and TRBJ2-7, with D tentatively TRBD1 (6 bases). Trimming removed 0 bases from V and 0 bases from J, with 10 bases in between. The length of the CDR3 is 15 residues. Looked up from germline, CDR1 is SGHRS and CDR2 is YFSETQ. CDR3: CASSLGQVTSYEQYF. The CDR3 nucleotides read TGCGCCAGCAGCTTGGGACAGGTTACCTCCTACGAGCAGTACTTC. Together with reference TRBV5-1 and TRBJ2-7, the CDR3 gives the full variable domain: KAGVTQTPRYLIKTRGQQVTLSCSPISGHRSVSWYQQTPGQGLQFLFEYFSETQRNKGNFPGRFSGRQFSNSRSEMNVSTLELGDSALYLCASSLGQVTSYEQYFGPGTRLTVT.

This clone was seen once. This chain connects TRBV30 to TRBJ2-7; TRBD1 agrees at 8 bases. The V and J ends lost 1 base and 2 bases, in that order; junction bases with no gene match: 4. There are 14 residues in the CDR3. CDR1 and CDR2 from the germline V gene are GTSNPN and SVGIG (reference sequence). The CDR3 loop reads CAWSGTGLAYEQYF. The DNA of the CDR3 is TGTGCCTGGAGTGGGACAGGGCTCGCCTACGAGCAGTACTTC.

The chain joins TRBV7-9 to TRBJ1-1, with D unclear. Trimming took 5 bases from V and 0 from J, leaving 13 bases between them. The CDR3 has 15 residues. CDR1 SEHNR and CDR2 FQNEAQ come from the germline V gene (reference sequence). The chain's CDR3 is CASSPQGRMNTEAFF. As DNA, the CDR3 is TGTGCCAGCAGCCCCCAAGGGAGGATGAACACTGAAGCTTTCTTT.

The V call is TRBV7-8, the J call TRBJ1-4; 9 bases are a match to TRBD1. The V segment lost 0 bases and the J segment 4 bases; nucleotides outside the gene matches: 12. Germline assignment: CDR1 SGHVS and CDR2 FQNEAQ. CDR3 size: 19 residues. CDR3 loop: CASSLAPQGASLLNEKLFF. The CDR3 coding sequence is TGTGCCAGCAGCTTAGCGCCACAGGGGGCATCGCTCCTTAATGAAAAACTGTTTTTT.

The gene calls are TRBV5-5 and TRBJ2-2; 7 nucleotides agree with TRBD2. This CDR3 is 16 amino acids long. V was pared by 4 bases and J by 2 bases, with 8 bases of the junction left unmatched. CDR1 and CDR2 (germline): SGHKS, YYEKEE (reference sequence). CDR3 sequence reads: CASSRLSGVNTGELFF. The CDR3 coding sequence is TGTGCCAGCAGCCGGTTGAGCGGGGTAAACACCGGGGAGCTGTTTTTT.

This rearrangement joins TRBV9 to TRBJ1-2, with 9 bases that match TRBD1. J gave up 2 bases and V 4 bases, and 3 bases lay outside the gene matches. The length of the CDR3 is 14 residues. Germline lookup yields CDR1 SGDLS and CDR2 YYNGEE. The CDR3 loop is CASSPGTGNYGYTF. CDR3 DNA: TGTGCCAGCAGCCCGGGGACAGGGAACTATGGCTACACCTTC. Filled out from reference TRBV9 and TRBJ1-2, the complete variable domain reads DSGVTQTPKHLITATGQRVTLRCSPRSGDLSVYWYQQSLDQGLQFLIQYYNGEERAKGNILERFSAQQFPDLHSELNLSSLELGDSALYFCASSPGTGNYGYTFGSGTRLTVV.

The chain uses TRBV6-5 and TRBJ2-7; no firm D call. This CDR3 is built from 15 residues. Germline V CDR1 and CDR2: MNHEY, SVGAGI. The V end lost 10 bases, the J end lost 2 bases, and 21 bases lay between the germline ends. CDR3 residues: CATIWALFTPYEQYF. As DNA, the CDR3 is TGTGCCACAATTTGGGCCCTATTTACTCCCTACGAGCAGTACTTC.

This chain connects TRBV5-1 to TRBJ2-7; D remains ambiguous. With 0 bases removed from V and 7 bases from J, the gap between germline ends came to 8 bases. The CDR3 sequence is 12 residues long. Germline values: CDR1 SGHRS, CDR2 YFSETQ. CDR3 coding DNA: TGCGCCAGCAGCTTGGGGGTCGGGGAGCAGTACTTC. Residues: CASSLGVGEQYF.

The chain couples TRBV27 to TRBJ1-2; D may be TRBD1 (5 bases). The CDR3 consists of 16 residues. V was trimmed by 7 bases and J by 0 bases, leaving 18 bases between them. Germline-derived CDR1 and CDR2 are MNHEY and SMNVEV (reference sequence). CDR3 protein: CASKTNRRGPNYGYTF. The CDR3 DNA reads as TGTGCCAGCAAGACCAACAGGAGGGGCCCTAACTATGGCTACACCTTC.

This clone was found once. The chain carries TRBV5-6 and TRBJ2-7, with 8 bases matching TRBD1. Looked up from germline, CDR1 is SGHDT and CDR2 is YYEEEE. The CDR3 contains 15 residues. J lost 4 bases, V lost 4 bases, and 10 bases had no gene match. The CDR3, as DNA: TGTGCCAGCAGCCTAGGACAGGGCATTTTGTACGAGCAGTACTTC. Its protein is CASSLGQGILYEQYF.

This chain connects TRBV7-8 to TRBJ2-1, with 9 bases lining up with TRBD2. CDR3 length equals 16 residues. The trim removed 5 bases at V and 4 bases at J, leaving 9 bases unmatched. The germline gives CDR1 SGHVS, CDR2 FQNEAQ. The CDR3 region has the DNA TGTGCCAGCAGCGGCCCTAGCGGGGTCTTGTACAATGAGCAGTTCTTC. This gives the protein CASSGPSGVLYNEQFF.

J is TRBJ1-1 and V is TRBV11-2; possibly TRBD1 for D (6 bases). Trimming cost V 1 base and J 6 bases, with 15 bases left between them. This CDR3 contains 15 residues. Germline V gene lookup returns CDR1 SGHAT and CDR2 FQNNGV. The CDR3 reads CASSLGAGEEPEAFF. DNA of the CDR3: TGTGCCAGCAGCTTAGGAGCAGGGGAGGAACCTGAAGCTTTCTTT.

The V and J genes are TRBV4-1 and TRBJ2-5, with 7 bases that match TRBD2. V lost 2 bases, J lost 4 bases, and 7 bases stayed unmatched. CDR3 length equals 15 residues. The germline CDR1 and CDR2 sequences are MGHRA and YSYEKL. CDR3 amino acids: CASSQPGRGTETQYF. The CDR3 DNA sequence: TGCGCCAGCAGCCAACCGGGGCGGGGGACAGAGACCCAGTACTTC.

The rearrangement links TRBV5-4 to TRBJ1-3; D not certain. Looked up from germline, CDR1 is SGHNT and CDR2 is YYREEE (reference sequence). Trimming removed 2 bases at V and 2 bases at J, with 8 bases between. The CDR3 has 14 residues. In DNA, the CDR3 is TGTGCCAGCAGCTTCCCCCTAACTGGAAACACCATATATTTT. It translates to CASSFPLTGNTIYF.

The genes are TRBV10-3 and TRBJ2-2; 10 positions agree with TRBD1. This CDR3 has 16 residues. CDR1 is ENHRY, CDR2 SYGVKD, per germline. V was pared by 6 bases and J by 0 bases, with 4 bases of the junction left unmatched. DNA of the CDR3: TGTGCCATCAGCCGCGACAGGGGGCCGAACACCGGGGAGCTGTTTTTT. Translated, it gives CAISRDRGPNTGELFF.

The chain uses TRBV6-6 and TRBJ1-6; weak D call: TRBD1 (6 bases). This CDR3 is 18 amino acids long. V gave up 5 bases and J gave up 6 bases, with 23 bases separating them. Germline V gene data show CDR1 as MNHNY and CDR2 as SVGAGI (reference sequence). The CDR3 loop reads CASSPSPRQQGFNSPLHF. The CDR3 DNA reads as TGTGCCAGCAGTCCCAGCCCAAGACAACAGGGATTTAATTCACCCCTCCACTTT.

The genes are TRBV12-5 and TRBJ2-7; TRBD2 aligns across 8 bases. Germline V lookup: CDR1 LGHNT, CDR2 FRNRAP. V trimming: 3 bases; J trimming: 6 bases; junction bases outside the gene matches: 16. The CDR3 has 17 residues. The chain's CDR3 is CASGFRTREGLACEQYF. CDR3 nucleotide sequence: TGTGCTAGTGGTTTCCGAACTCGGGAGGGTCTAGCATGCGAGCAGTACTTC.

The CDR3 spells CASGPHRGRNYGYTF. The CDR3 DNA reads as TGCGCCAGCGGTCCCCACAGGGGGCGTAACTATGGCTACACCTTC. The chain employs TRBV5-1 and TRBJ1-2; the match to TRBD1 covers 9 bases. This CDR3 region has 15 residues. V trimming: 7 bases; J trimming: 1 base; junction bases outside the gene matches: 8. Per the germline V gene, CDR1 is SGHRS and CDR2 is YFSETQ.

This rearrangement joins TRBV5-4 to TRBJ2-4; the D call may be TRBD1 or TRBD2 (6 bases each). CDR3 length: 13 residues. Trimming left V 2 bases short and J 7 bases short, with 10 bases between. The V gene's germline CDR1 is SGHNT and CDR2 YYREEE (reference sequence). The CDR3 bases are TGTGCCAGCAGCTTCCAGGGGAGGAACATTCAGTACTTC. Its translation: CASSFQGRNIQYF. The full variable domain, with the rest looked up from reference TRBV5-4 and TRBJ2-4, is ETGVTQSPTHLIKTRGQQVTLRCSSQSGHNTVSWYQQALGQGPQFIFQYYREEENGRGNFPPRFSGLQFPNYSSELNVNALELDDSALYLCASSFQGRNIQYFGAGTRLSVL.

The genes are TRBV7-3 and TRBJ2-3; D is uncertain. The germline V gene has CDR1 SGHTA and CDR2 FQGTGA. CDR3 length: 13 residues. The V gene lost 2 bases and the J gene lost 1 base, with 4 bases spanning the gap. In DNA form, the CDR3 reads TGTGCCAGCAGCTTAGGGGGCACAGATACGCAGTATTTT. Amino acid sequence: CASSLGGTDTQYF.

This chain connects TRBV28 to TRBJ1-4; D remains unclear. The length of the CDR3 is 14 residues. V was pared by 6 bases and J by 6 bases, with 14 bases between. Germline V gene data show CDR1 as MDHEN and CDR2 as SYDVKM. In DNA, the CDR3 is TGTGCCAGCAGCCCAGAGGGTTGGGATGAAAAACTGTTTTTT. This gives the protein CASSPEGWDEKLFF.

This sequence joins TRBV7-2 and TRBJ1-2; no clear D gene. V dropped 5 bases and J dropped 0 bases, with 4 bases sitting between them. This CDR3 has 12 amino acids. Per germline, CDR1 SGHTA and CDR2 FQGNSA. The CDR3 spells CASSAANYGYTF. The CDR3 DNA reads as TGTGCCAGCAGCGCGGCTAACTATGGCTACACCTTC.

CDR3: CASSLQGEVTEAFF. CDR3 bases: TGTGCCAGCAGTCTTCAGGGGGAGGTTACTGAAGCTTTCTTT. This chain connects TRBV28 to TRBJ1-1; 7 bases match TRBD1. The CDR3 totals 14 residues. The germline CDR1 and CDR2 sequences are MDHEN and SYDVKM. With V trimmed by 5 bases and J by 5 bases, 8 bases remained unmatched.